These T cell receptor beta chains were read from a single sample in a study of blood T cells in healthy people across ages. In TCRdb, the 5' RACE reads were re-called with MiXCR into one record per CDR3 protein. The data hold 450,000 to 650,000 distinct CDR3 sequences, with 20% to 30% observed a single time. The same data also contributed to another study, on T cells of mothers and their children.

The sample taken for sequencing was blood. All receptors derive from a boy aged 10-17 years in good health. Each CDR3 is given with its conserved first and last residue. D genes are given only for firm matches. Expanded clones are given a class, and other clones once, few, many or no size at all.

abundance,v_gene,j_gene,d_gene,CDR3aa,CDR3nt
-,TRBV4-1,TRBJ2-5,TRBD2,CASSQRASGEETQYF,TGCGCCAGCAGCCAAAGGGCTAGCGGAGAAGAGACCCAGTACTTC
-,TRBV11-2,TRBJ1-1,-,CASSQLGVTEAFF,TGTGCCAGCAGCCAACTAGGGGTCACTGAAGCTTTCTTT
-,TRBV2,TRBJ1-5,-,CASRADTQGFNQPQHF,TGTGCCAGCAGAGCAGATACTCAGGGGTTCAATCAGCCCCAGCATTTT
few,TRBV12-3/TRBV12-4,TRBJ2-5,-,CASTGQRETQYF,TGTGCCAGCACGGGACAAAGAGAGACCCAGTACTTC
-,TRBV7-9,TRBJ1-2,-,CACSFDSNYGYTF,TGTGCCTGCAGCTTCGACAGTAACTATGGCTACACCTTC
-,TRBV6-2/TRBV6-3,TRBJ2-7,TRBD2,CAAGGTNYEQYF,TGTGCCGCGGGGGGTACTAATTACGAGCAGTACTTC
few,TRBV6-2/TRBV6-3,TRBJ2-1,TRBD2,CASSPPPRSGSLGNEQFF,TGTGCCAGCAGTCCCCCTCCCCGTAGCGGGAGCTTGGGGAATGAGCAGTTCTTC
many,TRBV2,TRBJ2-7,-,CASRQSYEQYF,TGTGCCAGCAGACAAAGCTACGAGCAGTACTTC
-,TRBV7-6,TRBJ2-3,TRBD2,CASSARTSGGTDTQYF,TGTGCCAGCAGCGCCCGGACTAGCGGGGGCACAGATACGCAGTATTTT
few,TRBV28,TRBJ2-5,TRBD1,CAGTDRGRQTQYF,TGTGCCGGCACTGACAGGGGTCGGCAGACCCAGTACTTC
-,TRBV3-1,TRBJ2-7,TRBD2,CASSQAGGAYEQYF,TGTGCCAGCAGCCAAGCGGGGGGAGCCTACGAGCAGTACTTC
-,TRBV20-1,TRBJ2-5,TRBD2,CSASPPLASGKQLETQYF,TGCAGTGCTAGCCCACCCTTGGCTAGCGGGAAACAATTGGAGACCCAGTACTTC
few,TRBV29-1,TRBJ2-7,TRBD1,CSVGQGMGEQYF,TGCAGCGTTGGACAGGGGATGGGCGAGCAGTACTTC
-,TRBV4-1,TRBJ2-1,-,CASSYQEDYGTYNEQFF,TGCGCCAGCAGCTACCAAGAAGACTACGGGACCTACAATGAGCAGTTCTTC
-,TRBV20-1,TRBJ1-3,TRBD1,CSMTGGLNTIYF,TGCAGTATGACAGGGGGTCTAAACACCATATATTTT
few,TRBV5-1,TRBJ2-1,-,CASLEHNEQFF,TGCGCCAGCCTCGAACACAATGAGCAGTTCTTC
-,TRBV4-2,TRBJ2-7,TRBD1,CVSSQDLGTGGYEQYF,TGTGTCAGCAGCCAAGATCTTGGCACAGGGGGCTACGAGCAGTACTTC
few,TRBV20-1,TRBJ1-5,-,CSARSGTRDNQPQHF,TGCAGTGCTAGAAGTGGGACGAGGGACAATCAGCCCCAGCATTTT
few,TRBV4-3,TRBJ2-7,-,CASSQGSGEFPYEQYF,TGCGCCAGCAGCCAAGGGTCAGGGGAGTTTCCCTACGAGCAGTACTTC
few,TRBV20-1,TRBJ1-4,TRBD1,CSAVTWTGDVREKLFF,TGCAGTGCCGTTACTTGGACAGGGGATGTTAGGGAAAAACTGTTTTTT
few,TRBV20-1,TRBJ2-1,-,CSAAGTGHNEQFF,TGCAGTGCCGCCGGGACTGGTCACAATGAGCAGTTCTTC
few,TRBV6-1,TRBJ1-6,TRBD1,CASSANRGPNSPLHF,TGTGCCAGCAGTGCAAACAGGGGGCCTAATTCACCCCTCCACTTT
-,TRBV24-1,TRBJ2-5,-,CATSDRWIQGYETQYF,TGTGCCACCAGTGACCGTTGGATACAGGGTTATGAGACCCAGTACTTC
-,TRBV5-6,TRBJ2-7,-,CASSAGEIYGAQYF,TGTGCCAGCAGTGCAGGGGAAATCTACGGCGCGCAGTACTTC
-,TRBV7-2,TRBJ2-5,-,CASSLQAQETQYF,TGTGCCAGCAGCTTACAAGCGCAGGAGACCCAGTACTTC
-,TRBV12-3/TRBV12-4,TRBJ2-1,TRBD1,CASRAPDRVINEQFF,TGTGCCAGCAGAGCACCCGACAGGGTAATCAATGAGCAGTTCTTC
-,TRBV5-6,TRBJ1-1,-,CASSSLTRAGTEAFF,TGTGCCAGCAGCAGTCTGACCAGGGCTGGCACTGAAGCTTTCTTT
-,TRBV7-2,TRBJ2-1,TRBD2,CASSLEASGGRVNEQFF,TGTGCCAGCAGCTTAGAGGCTAGCGGGGGGCGAGTAAATGAGCAGTTCTTC
-,TRBV20-1,TRBJ1-6,TRBD1,CSGRDSLNSPLHF,TGCAGTGGCCGGGACAGTCTTAATTCACCCCTCCACTTT
-,TRBV19,TRBJ2-1,TRBD2,CASSTLRASGYNEQFF,TGTGCCAGTAGTACCCTCAGGGCTAGCGGCTACAATGAGCAGTTCTTC
once,TRBV2,TRBJ2-3,-,CASSEAAWADTQYF,TGTGCCAGCAGTGAAGCTGCGTGGGCAGATACGCAGTATTTT
few,TRBV4-3,TRBJ2-1,-,CASSQVGAPVLFF,TGCGCCAGCAGCCAAGTCGGGGCTCCAGTCCTGTTCTTC
few,TRBV5-1,TRBJ2-2,TRBD1,CASRARTGGTGELFF,TGCGCCAGCAGAGCCCGCACAGGGGGCACCGGGGAGCTGTTTTTT
few,TRBV7-8,TRBJ1-5,-,CASSPRADNSNQPQHF,TGTGCCAGCAGCCCGAGGGCGGATAATAGCAATCAGCCCCAGCATTTT
-,TRBV12-3/TRBV12-4,TRBJ2-5,-,CASSFGLWAGAYQETQYF,TGTGCCAGCAGTTTCGGTCTCTGGGCGGGGGCGTACCAAGAGACCCAGTACTTC
-,TRBV28,TRBJ2-7,TRBD1,CASSSWGTGNHEQYF,TGTGCCAGCAGCTCATGGGGGACAGGGAATCACGAGCAGTACTTC
few,TRBV12-3/TRBV12-4,TRBJ2-5,TRBD2,CASSLGEGWQTQYF,TGTGCCAGCAGTTTAGGGGAGGGGTGGCAGACCCAGTACTTC
many,TRBV29-1,TRBJ2-7,-,CSVGQGGLADTYEQYF,TGCAGCGTGGGACAGGGGGGACTAGCGGACACCTACGAGCAGTACTTC
few,TRBV6-2/TRBV6-3,TRBJ1-1,TRBD1,CASSPGQGISEAFF,TGTGCCAGCAGTCCGGGACAGGGGATTTCTGAGGCTTTCTTT
few,TRBV18,TRBJ2-5,TRBD2,CASSPTTSGSKETQYF,TGTGCCAGCTCACCCACGACTAGCGGGAGTAAAGAGACCCAGTACTTC
few,TRBV29-1,TRBJ2-5,TRBD1,CSVAGTGVGTQYF,TGCAGCGTAGCCGGGACAGGGGTAGGGACCCAGTACTTC
few,TRBV9,TRBJ2-3,TRBD2,CASSVAGTSGNTQYF,TGTGCCAGCAGCGTAGCCGGGACTAGCGGGAATACGCAGTATTTT
-,TRBV5-6,TRBJ2-7,-,CASSLRLEQYF,TGTGCCAGCAGCTTACGTCTCGAGCAGTACTTC
-,TRBV29-1,TRBJ1-1,-,CSVIRAPGAEAFF,TGCAGCGTTATCAGGGCCCCGGGGGCTGAAGCTTTCTTT
few,TRBV28,TRBJ2-1,TRBD2,CASSEGVAGSHNEQFF,TGTGCCAGCAGTGAAGGGGTAGCGGGAAGCCACAATGAGCAGTTCTTC
-,TRBV7-9,TRBJ1-2,-,CASIQWGSGDGYTF,TGTGCCAGCATCCAGTGGGGGTCGGGGGATGGCTACACCTTC
-,TRBV7-8,TRBJ1-6,-,CASSTWEDNSSLHF,TGTGCCAGCAGCACATGGGAGGATAATTCATCCCTCCACTTT
many,TRBV10-3,TRBJ2-1,TRBD2,CAISESLTSGEQFF,TGTGCCATCAGTGAGTCCCTGACTAGCGGGGAGCAGTTCTTC
few,TRBV19,TRBJ2-1,-,CASGQFFNSYNEQFF,TGTGCCAGTGGACAGTTTTTCAACTCCTACAATGAGCAGTTCTTC
-,TRBV4-2,TRBJ2-3,-,CASSQELKDTQYF,TGTGCCAGCAGCCAAGAACTGAAAGATACGCAGTATTTT
-,TRBV5-1,TRBJ2-5,-,CASSLDGAQETQYF,TGCGCCAGCAGCTTGGACGGAGCTCAAGAGACCCAGTACTTC
-,TRBV28,TRBJ2-5,TRBD2,CASSTHLGGGPSEQLF,TGTGCCAGCAGTACCCATCTGGGCGGGGGGCCCAGTGAGCAGCTCTTC
few,TRBV12-3/TRBV12-4,TRBJ2-3,-,CASSLIDTQYF,TGTGCCAGCAGTTTAATAGATACGCAGTATTTT
-,TRBV12-3/TRBV12-4,TRBJ1-4,TRBD1,CASSPNRGYNEKLFF,TGTGCCAGCAGCCCTAACAGGGGATATAATGAAAAACTGTTTTTT
-,TRBV24-1,TRBJ2-1,TRBD2,CATSDPGTSHEQFF,TGTGCCACCAGTGATCCCGGGACTAGCCATGAGCAGTTCTTC
few,TRBV5-6,TRBJ2-3,-,CASSPSSPFDTDTQYF,TGTGCCAGCAGCCCCTCCTCTCCCTTCGACACAGATACGCAGTATTTT
few,TRBV28,TRBJ2-5,-,CASSSGTALQYF,TGTGCCAGCAGTTCTGGGACTGCCCTCCAGTACTTC